This T cell receptor (beta chain) emerged from a study of response to subunit inactivated influenza vaccine. Study results and caveats: Each seasonal influenza vaccination, the authors suggested, recruits few new T cells.

CDR1 is LGHNA and CDR2 is YNFKEQ in the germline V gene. V shed 1 base and J shed 11 bases, with 14 bases lying between them. The CDR3 sequence is 13 residues long. This clonotype was observed a few times. Antigen unknown. TCRdb fed the RT-PCR reads into MiXCR, producing one record per CDR3 protein. Of 450,000 to 600,000 distinct CDR3 sequences listed, approximately 7.2% are singletons. The chain has TRBV4-2 and TRBJ1-1; D gene uncertain. This receptor was identified in a man between 50 and 69 years old who received an inactivated influenza vaccine. The material sequenced was PBMCs from blood, taken less than 30 months after vaccination. CDR3 region: CASSQAVPLEAFF. CDR3 DNA: TGTGCCAGCAGCCAAGCAGTCCCTCTCGAGGCTTTCTTT.